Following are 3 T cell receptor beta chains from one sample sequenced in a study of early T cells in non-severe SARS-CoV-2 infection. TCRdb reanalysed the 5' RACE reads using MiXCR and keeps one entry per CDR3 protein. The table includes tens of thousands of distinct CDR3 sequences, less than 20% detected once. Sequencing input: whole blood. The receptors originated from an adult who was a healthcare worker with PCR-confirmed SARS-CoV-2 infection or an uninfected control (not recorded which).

In DNA form, the CDR3 reads TGTGCCAGCAGTCCGGGGGTTTTACAAGAGACCCAGTACTTC. Its translation is CASSPGVLQETQYF. The chain uses TRBV12-3 or TRBV12-4 and TRBJ2-5, with TRBD2 as a possible D gene (6 bases). The germline V and J ends were trimmed by 5 bases and 2 bases, with 12 bases remaining between them. The CDR3 has 14 amino acids.

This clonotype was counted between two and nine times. CDR3 protein: CASSLDQISPLHF. In nucleotides, the CDR3 is TGTGCCAGCAGCTTGGACCAGATTTCACCCCTCCACTTT. J is TRBJ1-6 and V is TRBV5-4; no definite D call. V was pared by 0 bases and J by 9 bases, with 7 bases between. The CDR3 covers 13 residues. In germline, CDR1 is SGHNT, CDR2 YYREEE (reference sequence).

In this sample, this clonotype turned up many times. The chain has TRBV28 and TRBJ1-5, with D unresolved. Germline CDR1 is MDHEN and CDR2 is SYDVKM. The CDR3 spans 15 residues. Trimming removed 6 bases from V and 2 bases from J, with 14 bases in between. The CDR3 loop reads CASRSLGRGNQPQHF. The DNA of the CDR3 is TGTGCCAGCAGATCCTTGGGGAGGGGCAATCAGCCCCAGCATTTT.